This T cell receptor beta chain was documented in a study of shared clonotypes between healthy human individuals. The CDR3 runs to 13 residues. CDR1 is MDHEN and CDR2 is SYDVKM in the germline V gene. The V and J ends lost 2 bases and 1 base respectively, with 5 bases between them. Sequencing used immunoSEQ multiplex PCR; TCRdb keeps in-frame clones, though not all of them. The sample has roughly 2 million clones, 85% to 95% seen once. The rearrangement uses TRBV28 and TRBJ2-5; D is unclear. This TCR derives from a man between 18 and 35 years old in good health. The sequenced material came from naive CD4+ T cells sorted from blood. This sample's subset: CD45RA+ positively selected. The CDR3 bases are TGTGCCAGCAGTTTACGGACCCAAGAGACCCAGTACTTC. Translation gives CASSLRTQETQYF.